This section outlines one T cell receptor (beta chain) sequence together with its context. In germline, CDR1 is SGHDN, CDR2 FVKESK. V was clipped by 4 bases and J by 1 base, with 19 bases between them. The CDR3 runs to 17 residues. This table comes from immunoSEQ multiplex PCR, and its TCRdb copy is limited to in-frame clones, with some not included. The sample carries some 61,000 clones, 80% to 95% recorded once. This entry belongs to a study of T cells after posttransplantation cyclophosphamide. V and J are TRBV14 and TRBJ1-2; D call uncertain. The source of this sequence is a woman in her 30s in good health and a related stem cell transplant donor. The sample was PBMCs. Here the CDR3 reads CASSPEINIGVNYGYTF. CDR3 in DNA: TGTGCCAGCAGCCCTGAGATAAATATTGGGGTTAACTATGGCTACACCTTC. Combining the CDR3 with reference TRBV14 and TRBJ1-2 gives the whole variable domain EAGVTQFPSHSVIEKGQTVTLRCDPISGHDNLYWYRRVMGKEIKFLLHFVKESKQDESGMPNNRFLAERTGGTYSTLKVQPAELEDSGVYFCASSPEINIGVNYGYTFGSGTRLTVV.